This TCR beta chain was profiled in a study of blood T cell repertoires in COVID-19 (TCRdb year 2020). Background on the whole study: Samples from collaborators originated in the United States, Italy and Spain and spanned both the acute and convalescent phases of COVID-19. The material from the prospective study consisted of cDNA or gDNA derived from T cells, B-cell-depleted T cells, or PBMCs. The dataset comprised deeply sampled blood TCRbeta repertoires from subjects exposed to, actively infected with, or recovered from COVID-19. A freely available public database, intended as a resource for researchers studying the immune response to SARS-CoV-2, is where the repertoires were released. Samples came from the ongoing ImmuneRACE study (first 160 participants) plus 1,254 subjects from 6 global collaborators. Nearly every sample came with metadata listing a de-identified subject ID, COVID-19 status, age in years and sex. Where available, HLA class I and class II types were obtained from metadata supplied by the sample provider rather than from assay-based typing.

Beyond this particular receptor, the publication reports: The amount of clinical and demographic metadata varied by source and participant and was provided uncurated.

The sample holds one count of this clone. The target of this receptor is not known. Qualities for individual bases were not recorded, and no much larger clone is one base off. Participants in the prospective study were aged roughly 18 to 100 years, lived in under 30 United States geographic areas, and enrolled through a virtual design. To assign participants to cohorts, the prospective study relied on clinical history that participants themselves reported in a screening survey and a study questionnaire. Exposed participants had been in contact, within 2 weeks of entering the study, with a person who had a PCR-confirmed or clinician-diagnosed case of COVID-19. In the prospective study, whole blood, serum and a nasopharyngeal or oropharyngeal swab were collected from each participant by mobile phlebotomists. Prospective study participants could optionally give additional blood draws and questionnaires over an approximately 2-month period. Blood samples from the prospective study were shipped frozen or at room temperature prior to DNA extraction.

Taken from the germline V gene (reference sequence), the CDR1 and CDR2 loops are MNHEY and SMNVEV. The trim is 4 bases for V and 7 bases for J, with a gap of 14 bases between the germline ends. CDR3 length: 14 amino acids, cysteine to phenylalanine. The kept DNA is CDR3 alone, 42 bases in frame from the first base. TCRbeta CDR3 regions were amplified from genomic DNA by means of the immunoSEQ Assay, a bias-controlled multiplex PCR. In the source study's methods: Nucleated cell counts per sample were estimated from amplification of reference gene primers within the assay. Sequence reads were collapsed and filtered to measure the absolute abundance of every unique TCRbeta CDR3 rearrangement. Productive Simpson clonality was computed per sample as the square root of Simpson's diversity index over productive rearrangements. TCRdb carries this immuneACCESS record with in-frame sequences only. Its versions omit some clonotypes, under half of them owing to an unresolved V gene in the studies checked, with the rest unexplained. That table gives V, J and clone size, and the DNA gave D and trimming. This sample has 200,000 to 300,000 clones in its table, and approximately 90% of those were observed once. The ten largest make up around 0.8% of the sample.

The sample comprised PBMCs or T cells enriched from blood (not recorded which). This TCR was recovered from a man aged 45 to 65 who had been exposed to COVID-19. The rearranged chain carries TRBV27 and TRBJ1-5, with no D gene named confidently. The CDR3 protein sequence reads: CASSSRRTRQPQHF. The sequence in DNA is TGTGCCAGCAGTTCCAGGCGAACCCGACAGCCCCAGCATTTT.